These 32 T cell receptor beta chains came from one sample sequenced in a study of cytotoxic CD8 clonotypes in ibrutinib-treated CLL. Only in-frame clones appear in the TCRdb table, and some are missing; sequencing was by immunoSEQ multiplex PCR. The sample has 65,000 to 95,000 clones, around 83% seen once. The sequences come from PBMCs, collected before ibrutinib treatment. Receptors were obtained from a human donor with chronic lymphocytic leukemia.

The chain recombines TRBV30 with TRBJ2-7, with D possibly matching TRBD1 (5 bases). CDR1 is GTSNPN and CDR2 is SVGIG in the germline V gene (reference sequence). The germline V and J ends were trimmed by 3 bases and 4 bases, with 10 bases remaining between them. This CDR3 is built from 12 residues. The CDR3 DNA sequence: TGTGCCTGGAGCCTAACAGGTTACGAGCAGTACTTC. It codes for CAWSLTGYEQYF.

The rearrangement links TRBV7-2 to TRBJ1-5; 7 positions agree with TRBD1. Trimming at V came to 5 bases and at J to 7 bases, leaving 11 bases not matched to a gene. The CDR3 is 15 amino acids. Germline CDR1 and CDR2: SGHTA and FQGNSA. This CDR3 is CASSPRTGSGQPQHF. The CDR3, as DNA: TGTGCCAGCAGCCCTAGGACAGGTTCAGGGCAGCCCCAGCATTTT.

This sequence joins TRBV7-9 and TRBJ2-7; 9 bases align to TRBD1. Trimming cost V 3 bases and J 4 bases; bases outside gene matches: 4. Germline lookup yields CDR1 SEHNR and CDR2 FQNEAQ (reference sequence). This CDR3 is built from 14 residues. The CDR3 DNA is TGTGCCAGCAGCTTCGACAGGGGGTCTTACGAGCAGTACTTC. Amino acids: CASSFDRGSYEQYF.

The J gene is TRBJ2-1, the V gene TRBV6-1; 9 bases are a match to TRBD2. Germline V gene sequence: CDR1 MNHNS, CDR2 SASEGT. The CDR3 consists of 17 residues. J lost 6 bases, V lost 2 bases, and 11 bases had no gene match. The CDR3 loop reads CASSERVAGDASNEQFF. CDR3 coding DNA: TGTGCCAGCAGTGAAAGAGTAGCGGGAGACGCGAGCAATGAGCAGTTCTTC.

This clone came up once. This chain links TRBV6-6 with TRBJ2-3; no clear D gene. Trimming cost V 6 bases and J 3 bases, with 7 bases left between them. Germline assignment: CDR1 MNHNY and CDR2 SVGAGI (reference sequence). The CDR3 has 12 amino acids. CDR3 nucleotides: TGTGCCAGCAGGCTGCGTACAGATACGCAGTATTTT. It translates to CASRLRTDTQYF.

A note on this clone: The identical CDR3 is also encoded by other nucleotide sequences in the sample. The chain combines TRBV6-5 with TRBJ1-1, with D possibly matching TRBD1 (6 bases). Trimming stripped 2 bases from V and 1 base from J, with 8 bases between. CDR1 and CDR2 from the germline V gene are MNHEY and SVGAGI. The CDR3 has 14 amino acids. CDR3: CASSYSRGNTEAFF. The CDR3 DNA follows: TGTGCCAGCAGTTACAGCAGGGGGAACACTGAAGCTTTCTTT.

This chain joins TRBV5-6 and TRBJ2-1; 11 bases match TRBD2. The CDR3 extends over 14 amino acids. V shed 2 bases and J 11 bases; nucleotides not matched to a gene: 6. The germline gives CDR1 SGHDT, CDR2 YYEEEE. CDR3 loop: CASSLTSGGGKQFF. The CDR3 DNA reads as TGTGCCAGCAGCTTAACTAGCGGGGGAGGTAAGCAGTTCTTC.

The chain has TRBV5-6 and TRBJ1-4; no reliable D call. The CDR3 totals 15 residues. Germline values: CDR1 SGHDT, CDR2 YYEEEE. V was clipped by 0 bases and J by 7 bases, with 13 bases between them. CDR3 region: CASSLGGDTLEKLFF. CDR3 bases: TGTGCCAGCAGCTTGGGGGGAGACACCCTTGAAAAACTGTTTTTT. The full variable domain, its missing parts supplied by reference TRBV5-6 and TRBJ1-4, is DAGVTQSPTHLIKTRGQQVTLRCSPKSGHDTVSWYQQALGQGPQFIFQYYEEEERQRGNFPDRFSGHQFPNYSSELNVNALLLGDSALYLCASSLGGDTLEKLFFGSGTQLSVL.

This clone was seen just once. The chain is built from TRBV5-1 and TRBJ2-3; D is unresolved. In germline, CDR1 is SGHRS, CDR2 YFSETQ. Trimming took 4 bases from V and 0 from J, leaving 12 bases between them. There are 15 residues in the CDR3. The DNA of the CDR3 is TGCGCCAGCAGCCAGTCAACAGCTAGCACAGATACGCAGTATTTT. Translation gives CASSQSTASTDTQYF.

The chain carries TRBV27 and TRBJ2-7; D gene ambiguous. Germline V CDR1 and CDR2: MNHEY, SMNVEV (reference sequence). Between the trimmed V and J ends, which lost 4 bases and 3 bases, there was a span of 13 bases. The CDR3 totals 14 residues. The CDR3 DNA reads TGTGCCAGCAGTTATGGAAGACCTTTCTACGAGCAGTACTTC. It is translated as CASSYGRPFYEQYF.

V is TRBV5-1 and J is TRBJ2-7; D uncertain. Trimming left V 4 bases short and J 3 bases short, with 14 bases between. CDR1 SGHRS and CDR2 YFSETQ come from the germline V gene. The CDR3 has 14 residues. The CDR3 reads CASSKLNENYEQYF. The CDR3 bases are TGCGCCAGCAGCAAGCTAAACGAGAACTACGAGCAGTACTTC. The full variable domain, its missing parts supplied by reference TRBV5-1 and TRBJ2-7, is KAGVTQTPRYLIKTRGQQVTLSCSPISGHRSVSWYQQTPGQGLQFLFEYFSETQRNKGNFPGRFSGRQFSNSRSEMNVSTLELGDSALYLCASSKLNENYEQYFGPGTRLTVT.

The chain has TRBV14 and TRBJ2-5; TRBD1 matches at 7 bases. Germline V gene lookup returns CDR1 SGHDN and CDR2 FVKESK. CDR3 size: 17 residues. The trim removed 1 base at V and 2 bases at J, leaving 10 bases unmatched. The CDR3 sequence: CASSQGVGTVHQETQYF. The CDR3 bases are TGTGCCAGCAGCCAAGGGGTCGGGACAGTCCATCAAGAGACCCAGTACTTC.

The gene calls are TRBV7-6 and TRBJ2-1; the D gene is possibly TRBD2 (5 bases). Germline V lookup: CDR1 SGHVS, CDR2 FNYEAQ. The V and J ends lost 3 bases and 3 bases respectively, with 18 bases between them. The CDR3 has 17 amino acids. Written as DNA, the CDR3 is TGTGCCAGCAGCTTCGTGGGAATTGGAGGCGGCTACAATGAGCAGTTCTTC. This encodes CASSFVGIGGGYNEQFF. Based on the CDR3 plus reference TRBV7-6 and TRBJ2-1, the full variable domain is GAGVSQSPRYKVTKRGQDVALRCDPISGHVSLYWYRQALGQGPEFLTYFNYEAQQDKSGLPNDRFSAERPEGSISTLTIQRTEQRDSAMYRCASSFVGIGGGYNEQFFGPGTRLTVL.

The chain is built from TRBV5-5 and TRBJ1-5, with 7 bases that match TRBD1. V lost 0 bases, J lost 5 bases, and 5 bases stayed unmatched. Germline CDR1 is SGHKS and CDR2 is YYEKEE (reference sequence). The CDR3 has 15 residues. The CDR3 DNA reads TGTGCCAGCAGCTTGGAAGGACAGGTGCATCAGCCCCAGCATTTT. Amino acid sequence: CASSLEGQVHQPQHF. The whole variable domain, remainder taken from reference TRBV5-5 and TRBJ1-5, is DAGVTQSPTHLIKTRGQQVTLRCSPISGHKSVSWYQQVLGQGPQFIFQYYEKEERGRGNFPDRFSARQFPNYSSELNVNALLLGDSALYLCASSLEGQVHQPQHFGDGTRLSIL.

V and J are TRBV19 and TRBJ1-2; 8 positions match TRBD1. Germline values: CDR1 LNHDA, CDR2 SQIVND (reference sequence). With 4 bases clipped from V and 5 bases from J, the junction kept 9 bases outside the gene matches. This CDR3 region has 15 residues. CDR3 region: CASSTTGQELYGYTF. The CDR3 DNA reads TGTGCCAGTAGTACCACGGGACAGGAACTTTATGGCTACACCTTC.

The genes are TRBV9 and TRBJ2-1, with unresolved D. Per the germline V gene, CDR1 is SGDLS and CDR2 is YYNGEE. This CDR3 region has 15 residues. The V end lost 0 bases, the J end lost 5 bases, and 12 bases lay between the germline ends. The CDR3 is CASSVGLSTNNEQFF. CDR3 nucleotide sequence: TGTGCCAGCAGCGTAGGTCTCAGCACAAACAATGAGCAGTTCTTC.

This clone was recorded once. This CDR3 is CASIGTYEQYF. The CDR3 coding sequence is TGTGCCAGCATTGGAACCTACGAGCAGTACTTC. The chain carries TRBV28 and TRBJ2-7; no clear D. Trimming shortened V by 7 bases and J by 2 bases, and 6 bases separated the two germline ends. CDR1 and CDR2 from the germline V gene are MDHEN and SYDVKM. The CDR3 consists of 11 residues. The variable domain in full, completed from reference TRBV28 and TRBJ2-7, reads DVKVTQSSRYLVKRTGEKVFLECVQDMDHENMFWYRQDPGLGLRLIYFSYDVKMKEKGDIPEGYSVSREKKERFSLILESASTNQTSMYLCASIGTYEQYFGPGTRLTVT.

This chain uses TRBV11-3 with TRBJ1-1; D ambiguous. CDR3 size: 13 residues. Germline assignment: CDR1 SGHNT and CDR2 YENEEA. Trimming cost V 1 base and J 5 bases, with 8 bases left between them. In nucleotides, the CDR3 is TGTGCCAGCAGCTTAGGGGATTGGACTGAAGCTTTCTTT. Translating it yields CASSLGDWTEAFF.

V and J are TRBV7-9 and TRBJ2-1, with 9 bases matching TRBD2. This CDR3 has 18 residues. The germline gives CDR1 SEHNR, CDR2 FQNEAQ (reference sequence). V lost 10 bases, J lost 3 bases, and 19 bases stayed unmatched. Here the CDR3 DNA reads TGTGCCATCCCTCCAAGTCCTAGCGGGGTTGGCTTCTACAATGAGCAGTTCTTC. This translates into CAIPPSPSGVGFYNEQFF.

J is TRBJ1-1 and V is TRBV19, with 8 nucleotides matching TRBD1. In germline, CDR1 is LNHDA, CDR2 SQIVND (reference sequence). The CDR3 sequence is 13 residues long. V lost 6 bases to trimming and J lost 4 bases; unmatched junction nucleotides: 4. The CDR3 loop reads CASRQGGSTEAFF. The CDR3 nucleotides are TGTGCCAGTAGACAGGGGGGTAGCACTGAAGCTTTCTTT.

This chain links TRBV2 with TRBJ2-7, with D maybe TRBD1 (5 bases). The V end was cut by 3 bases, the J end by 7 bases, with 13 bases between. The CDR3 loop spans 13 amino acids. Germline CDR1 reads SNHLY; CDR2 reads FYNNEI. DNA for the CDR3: TGTGCCAGCAGTGAGAGCAGGGTCGGGGAGCAGTACTTC. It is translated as CASSESRVGEQYF. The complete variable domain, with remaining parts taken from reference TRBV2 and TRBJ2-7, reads EPEVTQTPSHQVTQMGQEVILRCVPISNHLYFYWYRQILGQKVEFLVSFYNNEISEKSEIFDDQFSVERPDGSNFTLKIRSTKLEDSAMYFCASSESRVGEQYFGPGTRLTVT.

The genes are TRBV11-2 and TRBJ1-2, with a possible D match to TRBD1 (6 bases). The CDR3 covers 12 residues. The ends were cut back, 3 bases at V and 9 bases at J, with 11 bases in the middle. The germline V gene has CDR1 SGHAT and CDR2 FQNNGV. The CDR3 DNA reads TGTGCCAGCAGCTTCAACAGGGCTAGCTACACCTTC. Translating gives CASSFNRASYTF.

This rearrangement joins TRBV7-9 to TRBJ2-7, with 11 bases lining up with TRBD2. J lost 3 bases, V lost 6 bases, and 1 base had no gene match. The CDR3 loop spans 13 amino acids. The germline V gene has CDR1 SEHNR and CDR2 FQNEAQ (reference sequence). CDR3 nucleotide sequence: TGTGCCAGCAGTACTAGCGGGAGCTACGAGCAGTACTTC. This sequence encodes CASSTSGSYEQYF.

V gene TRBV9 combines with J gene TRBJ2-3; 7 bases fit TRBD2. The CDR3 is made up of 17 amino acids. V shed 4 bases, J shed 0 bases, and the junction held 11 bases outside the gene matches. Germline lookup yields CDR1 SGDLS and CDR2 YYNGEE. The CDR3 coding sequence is TGTGCCAGCAGCCCACACGGGGGGTACACTAGCACAGATACGCAGTATTTT. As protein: CASSPHGGYTSTDTQYF.

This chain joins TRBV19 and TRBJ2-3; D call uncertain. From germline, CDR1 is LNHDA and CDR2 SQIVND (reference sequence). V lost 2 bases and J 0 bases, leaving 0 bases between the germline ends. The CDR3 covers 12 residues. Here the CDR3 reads CASSISTDTQYF. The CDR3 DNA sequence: TGTGCCAGTAGTATAAGCACAGATACGCAGTATTTT.

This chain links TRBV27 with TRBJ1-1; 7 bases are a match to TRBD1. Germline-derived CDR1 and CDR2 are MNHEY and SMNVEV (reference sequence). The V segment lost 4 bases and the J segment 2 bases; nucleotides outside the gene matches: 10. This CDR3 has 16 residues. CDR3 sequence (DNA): TGTGCCAGCAGTTCACCTACACGGGACAGTAACACTGAAGCTTTCTTT. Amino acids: CASSSPTRDSNTEAFF.

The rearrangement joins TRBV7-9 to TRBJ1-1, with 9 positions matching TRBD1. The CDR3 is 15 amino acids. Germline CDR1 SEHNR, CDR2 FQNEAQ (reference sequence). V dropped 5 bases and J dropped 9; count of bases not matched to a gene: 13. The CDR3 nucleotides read TGTGCCAGCAGCGACACATCTACAGGGGGCGCAAAAGCTTTCTTT. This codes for CASSDTSTGGAKAFF.

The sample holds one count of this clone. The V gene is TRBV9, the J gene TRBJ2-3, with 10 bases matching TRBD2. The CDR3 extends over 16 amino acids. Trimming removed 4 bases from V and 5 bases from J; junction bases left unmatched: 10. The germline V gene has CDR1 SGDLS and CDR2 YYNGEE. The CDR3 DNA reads TGTGCCAGCAGCATTAATAGCGGGAGGTTTGTAGATACGCAGTATTTT. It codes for CASSINSGRFVDTQYF.

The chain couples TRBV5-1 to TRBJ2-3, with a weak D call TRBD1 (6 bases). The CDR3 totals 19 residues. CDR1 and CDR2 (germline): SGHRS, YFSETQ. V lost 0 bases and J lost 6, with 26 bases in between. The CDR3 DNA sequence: TGCGCCAGCAGCTTGGGCCTAAAGAGGAGTCAGGGGTTACTGGATACGCAGTATTTT. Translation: CASSLGLKRSQGLLDTQYF.

CDR3 amino acids: CASSLNPLETQYF. CDR3 sequence (DNA): TGTGCCAGCAGCTTGAATCCTTTAGAGACCCAGTACTTC. This chain connects TRBV7-3 to TRBJ2-5, with D uncertain. The CDR3 is 13 amino acids. Germline V gene sequence: CDR1 SGHTA, CDR2 FQGTGA. Trimming took 3 bases from V and 4 from J, leaving 9 bases between them.

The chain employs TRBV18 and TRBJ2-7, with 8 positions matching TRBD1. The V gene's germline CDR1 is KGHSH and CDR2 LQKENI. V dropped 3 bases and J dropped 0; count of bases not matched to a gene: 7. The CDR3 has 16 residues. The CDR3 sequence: CASSPPGTGFSYEQYF. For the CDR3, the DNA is TGTGCCAGCTCACCTCCCGGGACAGGCTTCTCCTACGAGCAGTACTTC.

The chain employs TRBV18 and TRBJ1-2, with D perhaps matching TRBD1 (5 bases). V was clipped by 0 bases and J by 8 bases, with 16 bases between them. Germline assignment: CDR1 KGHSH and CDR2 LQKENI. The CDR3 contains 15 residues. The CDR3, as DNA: TGTGCCAGCTCACCACCCTTCGAAAGGGGTTACGGCTACACCTTC. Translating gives CASSPPFERGYGYTF. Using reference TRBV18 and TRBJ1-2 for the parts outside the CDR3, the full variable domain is NAGVMQNPRHLVRRRGQEARLRCSPMKGHSHVYWYRQLPEEGLKFMVYLQKENIIDESGMPKERFSAEFPKEGPSILRIQQVVRGDSAAYFCASSPPFERGYGYTFGSGTRLTVV.